This entry is about one T cell receptor (beta chain). Profiling relied on immunoSEQ multiplex PCR, and the TCRdb table lists in-frame clones only, not all of them. The table shows tens of thousands of clones, with around 87% occurring only once. The CDR3 contains 15 residues. Germline-derived CDR1 and CDR2 are SNHLY and FYNNEI. The V end was cut by 3 bases, the J end by 1 base, with 11 bases between. The sample is drawn from a study of control samples from healthy donors and cancer patients. V usage is TRBV2 and J usage is TRBJ2-3, with D possibly TRBD2 on 6 matching bases. The material sequenced was PBMCs. The source of this sequence is a woman between 50 and 59 years old with head and neck cancer. Written as DNA, the CDR3 is TGTGCCAGCAGTGAGCGGGGTATCGGCACAGATACGCAGTATTTT. It is translated as CASSERGIGTDTQYF.